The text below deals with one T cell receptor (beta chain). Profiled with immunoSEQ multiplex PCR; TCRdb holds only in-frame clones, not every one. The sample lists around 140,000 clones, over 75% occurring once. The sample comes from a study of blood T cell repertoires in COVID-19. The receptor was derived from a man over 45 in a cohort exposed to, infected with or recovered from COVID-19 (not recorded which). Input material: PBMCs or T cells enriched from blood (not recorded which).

The CDR3 DNA is TGTGCCAGCAGCTTGGCCGGACAGGGGACCTATGGCTACACCTTC. Translating it yields CASSLAGQGTYGYTF. The gene calls are TRBV13 and TRBJ1-2; 9 bases are shared with TRBD1. The CDR3 has 15 amino acids. The V gene's germline CDR1 is PRHDT and CDR2 FYEKMQ (reference sequence). J lost 4 bases, V lost 3 bases, and 6 bases had no gene match.